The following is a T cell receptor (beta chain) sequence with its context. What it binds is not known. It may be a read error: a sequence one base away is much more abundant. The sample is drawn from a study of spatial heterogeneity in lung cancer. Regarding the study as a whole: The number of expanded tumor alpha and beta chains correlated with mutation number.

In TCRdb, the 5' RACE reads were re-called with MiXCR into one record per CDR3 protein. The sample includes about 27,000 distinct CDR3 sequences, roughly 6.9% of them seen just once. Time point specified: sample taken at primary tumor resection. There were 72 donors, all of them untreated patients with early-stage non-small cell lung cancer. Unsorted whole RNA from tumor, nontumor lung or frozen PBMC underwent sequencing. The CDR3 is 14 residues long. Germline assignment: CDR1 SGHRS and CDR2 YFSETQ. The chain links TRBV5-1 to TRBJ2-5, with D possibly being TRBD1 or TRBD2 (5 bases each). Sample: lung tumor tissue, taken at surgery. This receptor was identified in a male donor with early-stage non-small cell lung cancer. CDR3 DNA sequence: TGCGCCTGCAGCCACACCGGGGCCCGAGAGACCCAGTACTTC. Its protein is CACSHTGARETQYF.